The clone carrying this T cell receptor beta chain came up once. Its cognate antigen is unknown. J was trimmed by 9 bases and V by 4 bases; bases with no gene match: 9. CDR3 length: 15 residues. The germline V gene encodes CDR1 MNHEY and CDR2 SMNVEV (reference sequence). The data stem from a study of T-cell memory formation after mild COVID-19. In the study overall: There were largely donor-specific TCR clusters.

cDNA libraries for TCR alpha and TCR beta, carrying sample barcodes and UMIs, came from 5'RACE with constant-segment primers. A single record per CDR3 protein comes from TCRdb applying MiXCR to the 5' RACE reads. The sample carries about 390,000 distinct CDR3 sequences, 20% to 25% recorded once. Points from the study as a whole: Within pre-infection memory, some responding clones were found, suggesting cross-reactive memory joined.

The chain couples TRBV27 to TRBJ2-1; 10 nucleotides align to TRBD1. Sequenced material: PBMCs or a T cell subset sorted from them (not recorded which). This sequence originates from an adult woman who had mild COVID-19 (a few samples of this study predate the infection). Cell type and time point are not known. The CDR3 DNA is TGTGCCAGCAGTTATACCGGGACAGGGGTCGGTGAGCAGTTCTTC. Its translation is CASSYTGTGVGEQFF.